These 16 T cell receptor beta chains came from one sample sequenced in a study of T cells in localized non-small cell lung cancer. This table comes from immunoSEQ multiplex PCR, and its TCRdb copy is limited to in-frame clones, with some not included. The table includes around 35,000 clones, 85% to 95% detected once. The sequencing used peripheral blood, collected before any cancer treatment. The source is a female donor aged 60 or older with stage I lung adenocarcinoma.

CDR3 region: CASSARAGNGYTF. The CDR3 DNA is TGTGCCAGCAGCGCCCGGGCAGGAAATGGCTACACCTTC. The V call is TRBV7-2, the J call TRBJ1-2; D not certain. In germline, CDR1 is SGHTA, CDR2 FQGNSA. Trimming stripped 5 bases from V and 6 bases from J, with 13 bases between. The CDR3 length is 13 residues. The entire variable domain, with the rest obtained from reference TRBV7-2 and TRBJ1-2, is as follows: GAGVSQSPSNKVTEKGKDVELRCDPISGHTALYWYRQSLGQGLEFLIYFQGNSAPDKSGLPSDRFSAERTGGSVSTLTIQRTQQEDSAVYLCASSARAGNGYTFGSGTRLTVV.

This chain joins TRBV7-2 and TRBJ2-1; D is unresolved. Germline V CDR1 and CDR2: SGHTA, FQGNSA. The CDR3 contains 13 residues. Deletions cut 8 bases from V and 0 bases from J, with 8 bases between. This CDR3 reads CASGKSSYNEQFF. CDR3 in DNA: TGTGCCAGCGGAAAGAGCTCCTACAATGAGCAGTTCTTC.

The rearrangement uses TRBV28 and TRBJ2-3; D may correspond to TRBD1 or TRBD2 (7 bases each). This CDR3 contains 16 residues. V lost 5 bases to trimming and J lost 2 bases, with 17 bases between them. Germline CDR1 and CDR2: MDHEN and SYDVKM. CDR3 nucleotide sequence: TGTGCCAGCAGTGACAGGGACTACAGGCTCACAGATACGCAGTATTTT. Residues: CASSDRDYRLTDTQYF.

This clone was counted a few times. The germline gene is not matched at one end of the junction; a read error may be the cause. The sample has other DNA sequences that encode this CDR3 too. The V call is TRBV5-1, the J call TRBJ2-2, with D uncertain. Germline-derived CDR1 and CDR2 are SGHRS and YFSETQ. The CDR3 runs 14 residues. As DNA, the CDR3 is TGTGCCAGCAGCCCCGAGGTTTTTACCGGGGAGCTGTTTTTT. Its translation is CASSPEVFTGELFF.

The DNA of the CDR3 is TGTGCCAGTAGTTGGGTTGCGAATAACCAGCCCCAGCATTTT. It yields the protein CASSWVANNQPQHF. The V gene is TRBV19, the J gene TRBJ1-5; D unresolved. CDR1 is LNHDA and CDR2 is SQIVND in the germline V gene (reference sequence). The CDR3 is made up of 14 amino acids. V dropped 5 bases and J dropped 7 bases, with 15 bases sitting between them.

This clone was recorded a few times. This chain links TRBV20-1 with TRBJ1-1; D not certain. The V end lost 6 bases, the J end lost 1 base, and 6 bases lay between the germline ends. The V gene's germline CDR1 is DFQATT and CDR2 SNEGSKA (reference sequence). CDR3 length: 11 residues. This CDR3 is CSARGNTEAFF. The CDR3 nucleotides are TGCAGTGCCCGAGGGAACACTGAAGCTTTCTTT.

The chain combines TRBV15 with TRBJ1-2; possibly TRBD1 for D (5 bases). V gave up 5 bases and J gave up 2 bases, with 9 bases separating them. CDR3 length equals 13 residues. The germline gives CDR1 LNHNV, CDR2 YYDKDF (reference sequence). For the CDR3, the DNA is TGTGCCACCAGCTTCAGGGCCAACTATGGCTACACCTTC. It yields the protein CATSFRANYGYTF.

The gene calls are TRBV6-1 and TRBJ1-5; tentative D call: TRBD1 (5 bases). Germline CDR1 and CDR2: MNHNS and SASEGT. V was shortened by 6 bases and J by 5 bases, with 11 bases between the two germline ends. CDR3 length: 13 amino acids. The CDR3, as DNA: TGTGCCAGCAGCAAAGGGGATTATCAGCCCCAGCATTTT. It yields the protein CASSKGDYQPQHF.

The gene calls are TRBV2 and TRBJ2-5; D is ambiguous. The germline gives CDR1 SNHLY, CDR2 FYNNEI. The V end lost 11 bases, the J end lost 7 bases, and 11 bases lay between the germline ends. The CDR3 is 10 amino acids. The CDR3 bases are TGTGCCGGCTCCTACGGGACCCAGTACTTC. Protein product: CAGSYGTQYF.

The V and J genes are TRBV5-1 and TRBJ2-7; D call uncertain. The length of the CDR3 is 14 residues. Trimming removed 2 bases at V and 3 bases at J, with 12 bases between. CDR1 and CDR2 (germline): SGHRS, YFSETQ. CDR3 DNA: TGCGCCAGCAGCTTTGACTTAAGAAACTACGAGCAGTACTTC. Amino acid sequence: CASSFDLRNYEQYF.

The chain carries TRBV11-2 and TRBJ2-5; 9 bases fit TRBD2. CDR3 length: 15 residues. Germline assignment: CDR1 SGHAT and CDR2 FQNNGV. Trimming cost V 7 bases and J 5 bases; bases outside gene matches: 11. The DNA for the CDR3 is TGTGCCAGCACCATTGCCCGGCTAGCGGGGGAGACCCAGTACTTC. Translated: CASTIARLAGETQYF.

This clone was observed once. The chain employs TRBV7-3 and TRBJ2-3, with D unclear. The V end was cut by 2 bases, the J end by 2 bases, with 14 bases between. Per the germline V gene, CDR1 is SGHTA and CDR2 is FQGTGA. This CDR3 is 16 amino acids long. DNA for the CDR3: TGTGCCAGCAGCTTATGGGCGCAGCCGAACACAGATACGCAGTATTTT. Its protein is CASSLWAQPNTDTQYF.

The V call is TRBV6-6, the J call TRBJ1-3; D possibly corresponds to TRBD1 (5 bases). The CDR3 runs to 13 residues. With 7 bases removed from V and 2 bases from J, the gap between germline ends came to 9 bases. Germline CDR1 and CDR2: MNHNY and SVGAGI (reference sequence). The CDR3 loop is CASTRQPGNTIYF. In DNA, the CDR3 is TGTGCCAGCACCCGACAGCCTGGAAACACCATATATTTT.

The gene calls are TRBV6-6 and TRBJ1-1, with D maybe TRBD1 (5 bases). CDR1 MNHNY and CDR2 SVGAGI come from the germline V gene (reference sequence). There are 13 residues in the CDR3. Trimming took 5 bases from V and 5 from J, leaving 12 bases between them. The CDR3 is CASSLTEGTEAFF. The CDR3 nucleotides read TGTGCCAGCAGTCTTACAGAGGGGACTGAAGCTTTCTTT.

The rearrangement uses TRBV30 and TRBJ2-3, with D uncertain. Trimming shortened V by 1 base and J by 6 bases, and 8 bases separated the two germline ends. This CDR3 region has 12 residues. Looked up from germline, CDR1 is GTSNPN and CDR2 is SVGIG (reference sequence). The CDR3 nucleotides read TGTGCCTGGAGTGCTTCCACGGATACGCAGTATTTT. It yields the protein CAWSASTDTQYF.

This sequence joins TRBV27 and TRBJ2-1, with TRBD2 identical over 10 bases. The CDR3 is 15 residues long. Per germline, CDR1 MNHEY and CDR2 SMNVEV (reference sequence). The V and J ends lost 6 bases and 6 bases, in that order; junction bases with no gene match: 8. The CDR3 DNA follows: TGTGCCAGCAGATCACTAGCGGGAATGGGCAATGAGCAGTTCTTC. Translated: CASRSLAGMGNEQFF.